The rows below give T cell receptor beta chains drawn from one sample of a study of CD8 T cells in ankylosing spondylitis. TCRdb fed the 5' RACE reads into MiXCR, producing one record per CDR3 protein. Among roughly 350,000 distinct CDR3 sequences, 6.5% to 10% were seen once, and the ten largest hold about 15%. The source material was blood, either unsorted or a sorted T cell fraction (not recorded which). The source of these receptors is a male donor with ankylosing spondylitis. CDR3s include the opening cysteine and the closing phenylalanine or tryptophan. A D gene is named only where the DNA matches it firmly. Part of the rows lack a size; the others show once, few, many or a class for expanded clones.

D gene: -
clone size: -
V gene: TRBV7-9
J gene: TRBJ2-1
CDR3 protein: CASSPSVGNANEQFF
CDR3 DNA: TGTGCCAGCAGCCCGTCGGTAGGGAACGCGAATGAGCAGTTCTTC

D gene: TRBD1
clone size: -
V gene: TRBV4-2
J gene: TRBJ2-7
CDR3 protein: CASSQGGNRGPETLIYEQYF
CDR3 DNA: TGTGCCAGCAGCCAAGGGGGCAACAGGGGGCCAGAGACTCTTATCTACGAGCAGTACTTC

D gene: -
clone size: -
V gene: TRBV20-1
J gene: TRBJ1-2
CDR3 protein: CSASSADYGYTF
CDR3 DNA: TGCAGTGCTAGCTCCGCTGACTATGGCTACACCTTC

D gene: TRBD2
clone size: -
V gene: TRBV9
J gene: TRBJ2-7
CDR3 protein: CASSAGTSVHEQYF
CDR3 DNA: TGTGCCAGCAGCGCGGGGACTAGCGTTCACGAGCAGTACTTC

D gene: -
clone size: many
V gene: TRBV5-1
J gene: TRBJ1-1
CDR3 protein: CASSGGEGLNTEAFF
CDR3 DNA: TGCGCCAGCAGCGGGGGGGAGGGCCTGAACACTGAAGCTTTCTTT

D gene: TRBD2
clone size: few
V gene: TRBV5-1
J gene: TRBJ2-1
CDR3 protein: CASSLGTSVYEQFF
CDR3 DNA: TGCGCCAGCAGCCTCGGGACTAGTGTCTATGAGCAGTTCTTC

D gene: -
clone size: -
V gene: TRBV29-1
J gene: TRBJ1-5
CDR3 protein: CSVGRDNQPQHF
CDR3 DNA: TGCAGCGTTGGCAGGGACAATCAGCCCCAGCATTTT

D gene: TRBD2
clone size: few
V gene: TRBV6-4
J gene: TRBJ2-5
CDR3 protein: CASSDSEGTSGKTQYF
CDR3 DNA: TGTGCCAGCAGTGACTCAGAAGGGACTAGCGGAAAGACCCAGTACTTC

D gene: TRBD2
clone size: -
V gene: TRBV5-1
J gene: TRBJ2-3
CDR3 protein: CASSQTSGRDTQYF
CDR3 DNA: TGCGCCAGCAGCCAGACTAGCGGGAGGGATACGCAGTATTTT

D gene: TRBD1
clone size: -
V gene: TRBV5-1
J gene: TRBJ2-3
CDR3 protein: CASSWTGITDTQYF
CDR3 DNA: TGCGCCTCCTCGTGGACAGGAATCACAGATACGCAGTATTTT

D gene: -
clone size: -
V gene: TRBV30
J gene: TRBJ2-3
CDR3 protein: CAWSVRSSDTQYF
CDR3 DNA: TGTGCCTGGAGTGTACGAAGCTCAGATACGCAGTATTTT

D gene: TRBD2
clone size: -
V gene: TRBV7-7
J gene: TRBJ2-5
CDR3 protein: CASSFGGFQETQYF
CDR3 DNA: TGTGCCAGCAGCTTCGGGGGGTTTCAAGAGACCCAGTACTTC

D gene: -
clone size: -
V gene: TRBV5-1
J gene: TRBJ2-1
CDR3 protein: CASSLKLEGYNEQFF
CDR3 DNA: TGCGCCAGCAGCTTGAAGTTAGAAGGTTATAATGAGCAGTTCTTC

D gene: -
clone size: few
V gene: TRBV9
J gene: TRBJ2-7
CDR3 protein: CASSPDSAYEQYF
CDR3 DNA: TGTGCCAGCAGCCCGGACAGTGCCTACGAGCAGTACTTC

D gene: -
clone size: many
V gene: TRBV27
J gene: TRBJ2-1
CDR3 protein: CASSPGGPYYNEQFF
CDR3 DNA: TGTGCCAGCAGTCCCGGGGGACCTTACTACAATGAGCAGTTCTTC

D gene: TRBD1
clone size: many
V gene: TRBV3-1
J gene: TRBJ1-1
CDR3 protein: CASSQEVPDRGAFF
CDR3 DNA: TGTGCCAGCAGCCAGGAAGTCCCGGACAGGGGGGCTTTCTTT

D gene: TRBD1
clone size: few
V gene: TRBV5-5
J gene: TRBJ1-2
CDR3 protein: CASSPGTGPTNYGYTF
CDR3 DNA: TGTGCCAGCAGCCCGGGGACAGGGCCCACTAACTATGGCTACACCTTC

D gene: -
clone size: few
V gene: TRBV6-5
J gene: TRBJ1-5
CDR3 protein: CASSFTGNNGNQPQHF
CDR3 DNA: TGTGCCAGCAGTTTCACCGGGAACAATGGCAATCAGCCCCAGCATTTT

D gene: TRBD2
clone size: few
V gene: TRBV4-3
J gene: TRBJ2-1
CDR3 protein: CASSQSPQGGREYNEQFF
CDR3 DNA: TGCGCCAGCAGCCAAAGCCCCCAGGGCGGGAGGGAATACAATGAGCAGTTCTTC

D gene: -
clone size: many
V gene: TRBV12-3/TRBV12-4
J gene: TRBJ2-5
CDR3 protein: CASSLAGLETQYF
CDR3 DNA: TGTGCCAGCAGTTTAGCTGGGCTAGAGACCCAGTACTTC

D gene: -
clone size: many
V gene: TRBV24-1
J gene: TRBJ2-5
CDR3 protein: CATSDSKSGVLRETQYF
CDR3 DNA: TGTGCCACCAGTGATTCGAAGTCGGGCGTTCTGAGAGAGACCCAGTACTTC

D gene: -
clone size: few
V gene: TRBV6-5
J gene: TRBJ1-5
CDR3 protein: CASSSGHGQPQHF
CDR3 DNA: TGTGCCAGCAGTTCAGGGCACGGTCAGCCCCAGCATTTT

D gene: -
clone size: -
V gene: TRBV4-2
J gene: TRBJ1-1
CDR3 protein: CASSQDRVNMNTEAFF
CDR3 DNA: TGTGCCAGCAGCCAAGATAGAGTCAACATGAACACTGAAGCTTTCTTT

D gene: TRBD2
clone size: many
V gene: TRBV12-3/TRBV12-4
J gene: TRBJ2-2
CDR3 protein: CASSPRLARTGELFF
CDR3 DNA: TGTGCCAGCAGTCCTCGACTAGCAAGAACCGGGGAGCTGTTTTTT

D gene: -
clone size: -
V gene: TRBV27
J gene: TRBJ2-1
CDR3 protein: CASSEGSAYNEQFF
CDR3 DNA: TGTGCCAGCAGTGAGGGTTCCGCCTACAATGAGCAGTTCTTC

D gene: -
clone size: -
V gene: TRBV20-1
J gene: TRBJ2-1
CDR3 protein: CSAIRAQEQFF
CDR3 DNA: TGCAGTGCTATACGGGCCCAAGAGCAGTTCTTC

D gene: -
clone size: few
V gene: TRBV28
J gene: TRBJ2-5
CDR3 protein: CASSSGVETQYF
CDR3 DNA: TGTGCCAGCAGTTCAGGGGTAGAGACCCAGTACTTC

D gene: TRBD2
clone size: -
V gene: TRBV5-1
J gene: TRBJ2-7
CDR3 protein: CASSFPSGISTYEQYF
CDR3 DNA: TGCGCCAGCAGCTTCCCTAGCGGGATATCGACCTACGAGCAGTACTTC

D gene: -
clone size: -
V gene: TRBV4-1
J gene: TRBJ2-1
CDR3 protein: CASSQERSFPTFF
CDR3 DNA: TGCGCCAGCAGCCAAGAACGTAGCTTCCCCACGTTCTTC

D gene: TRBD1
clone size: few
V gene: TRBV25-1
J gene: TRBJ1-2
CDR3 protein: CASSELSPGQGASYTF
CDR3 DNA: TGTGCCAGCAGTGAATTGTCGCCGGGACAGGGGGCGAGCTACACCTTC

D gene: TRBD2
clone size: few
V gene: TRBV7-6
J gene: TRBJ2-1
CDR3 protein: CASSWGLAGGPGNEQFF
CDR3 DNA: TGTGCCAGCAGCTGGGGACTAGCGGGAGGGCCGGGAAATGAGCAGTTCTTC

D gene: -
clone size: -
V gene: TRBV7-3
J gene: TRBJ2-3
CDR3 protein: CATSREDRVNTQYF
CDR3 DNA: TGTGCCACCTCGAGGGAGGATAGAGTAAATACGCAGTATTTT